This is a list of T cell receptor beta chains from one sample in a study of vaccination effects on CD4 cells after COVID-19. These TCRs are of unknown antigen specificity. Profiled with immunoSEQ multiplex PCR; TCRdb holds only in-frame clones, not every one. The data show 40,000 or so clones, 65% to 70% seen once. The source was CD4+ T cells from PBMCs cultured with a peptide pool, collected before COVID-19 vaccination. The source of these receptors is a human donor who had a prior SARS-CoV-2 infection. Each CDR3 is given with its conserved first and last residue. Fields, in order: D gene, V gene, J gene, clone size, CDR3 DNA, CDR3 protein. D genes are given only for firm matches. The size of a clone is reported for some rows only, either as once, few or many, or as a class for expanded clones.

D gene: TRBD1; V gene: TRBV19; J gene: TRBJ1-5; clone size: once; CDR3 DNA: TGTGCCAGTAGCCTCCTCCGAGGGGCAGTATCAGGGGGGGAGCCCCAGCATTTT; CDR3 protein: CASSLLRGAVSGGEPQHF
D gene: NA; V gene: TRBV7-6; J gene: TRBJ2-2; clone size: once; CDR3 DNA: TGTGCCAGCAGCTTAAGGTTCAGGGGGGACACCGGGGAGCTGTTTTTT; CDR3 protein: CASSLRFRGDTGELFF
D gene: NA; V gene: TRBV3-1/TRBV3-2; J gene: TRBJ1-2; clone size: NA; CDR3 DNA: TGTGCCAGCAGCCAAGACTTCAATTTTCAGAGCGGCTACACCTTC; CDR3 protein: CASSQDFNFQSGYTF
D gene: NA; V gene: TRBV27; J gene: TRBJ2-3; clone size: NA; CDR3 DNA: TGTGCCAGCAGTAAATGGGTAGGAGCCACAGATACGCAGTATTTT; CDR3 protein: CASSKWVGATDTQYF
D gene: TRBD1; V gene: TRBV5-4; J gene: TRBJ1-1; clone size: NA; CDR3 DNA: TGTGCCAGCAGCCGGGACAGGGGGGTGACTGAAGCTTTCTTT; CDR3 protein: CASSRDRGVTEAFF
D gene: NA; V gene: TRBV5-6; J gene: TRBJ1-3; clone size: few; CDR3 DNA: TGTGCCAGCAGCTTGGCCGGGACGTCGGTCGACTTCTCTGGAAACACCATATATTTT; CDR3 protein: CASSLAGTSVDFSGNTIYF
D gene: TRBD1; V gene: TRBV6-2/TRBV6-3; J gene: TRBJ1-1; clone size: few; CDR3 DNA: TGTGCCAGCAGTCACCCACGAGGACAGGGGATGAGGACTGAAGCTTTCTTT; CDR3 protein: CASSHPRGQGMRTEAFF
D gene: NA; V gene: TRBV7-8; J gene: TRBJ2-1; clone size: NA; CDR3 DNA: TGTGCCAGCAGCTGGGGACGGTACAATGAGCAGTTCTTC; CDR3 protein: CASSWGRYNEQFF
D gene: NA; V gene: TRBV6-5; J gene: TRBJ2-3; clone size: NA; CDR3 DNA: TGTGCCAGCACCCCGACCGGCGTGGATACGCAGTATTTT; CDR3 protein: CASTPTGVDTQYF
D gene: NA; V gene: TRBV5-1; J gene: TRBJ2-2; clone size: few; CDR3 DNA: TGCGCCAGCAGCCAACTTACAGGGGAGGTCGGGGAGCTGTTTTTT; CDR3 protein: CASSQLTGEVGELFF
D gene: NA; V gene: TRBV5-1; J gene: TRBJ2-1; clone size: once; CDR3 DNA: TGCGCCAGCAGCTTGAGTACTACCTCCTACAATGAGCAGTTCTTC; CDR3 protein: CASSLSTTSYNEQFF
D gene: NA; V gene: TRBV18; J gene: TRBJ2-5; clone size: NA; CDR3 DNA: TGTGCCAGCTCACCCCTCAAGAGGGGGATACAAGAGACCCAGTACTTC; CDR3 protein: CASSPLKRGIQETQYF
D gene: NA; V gene: TRBV5-4; J gene: TRBJ2-3; clone size: NA; CDR3 DNA: TGTGCCAGCAGCCAAGACCCCGCCACAGATACGCAGTATTTT; CDR3 protein: CASSQDPATDTQYF
D gene: TRBD2; V gene: TRBV24-1; J gene: TRBJ2-3; clone size: NA; CDR3 DNA: TGTGCCACCGCGGGAACTAGCGGGAGCACAGATACGCAGTATTTT; CDR3 protein: CATAGTSGSTDTQYF
D gene: NA; V gene: TRBV6-2/TRBV6-3; J gene: TRBJ1-5; clone size: NA; CDR3 DNA: TGTGCCAGCAGTTACCGGGCAGTGGAGGAGCCCCAGCATTTT; CDR3 protein: CASSYRAVEEPQHF
D gene: TRBD2; V gene: TRBV2; J gene: TRBJ2-1; clone size: NA; CDR3 DNA: TGTGCCAGCACCCCGCGGGGGCCACTAGCGGGCCTCTACAATGAGCAGTTCTTC; CDR3 protein: CASTPRGPLAGLYNEQFF
D gene: NA; V gene: TRBV2; J gene: TRBJ2-5; clone size: NA; CDR3 DNA: TGTGCCAGCAGTGAACCCTCCGGGACCGCCACCCAAGAGACCCAGTACTTC; CDR3 protein: CASSEPSGTATQETQYF
D gene: NA; V gene: TRBV5-4; J gene: TRBJ1-1; clone size: NA; CDR3 DNA: TGTGCCAGCAGCTTGGAAACGCACAGGGTATCGTACACTGAAGCTTTCTTT; CDR3 protein: CASSLETHRVSYTEAFF
D gene: NA; V gene: TRBV30; J gene: TRBJ2-1; clone size: NA; CDR3 DNA: TGTGCCTGGAGTGTCCCGGGAGCAGAGCAGTTCTTC; CDR3 protein: CAWSVPGAEQFF
D gene: NA; V gene: TRBV7-3; J gene: TRBJ2-5; clone size: once; CDR3 DNA: TGTGCCAGCAGCTTAGCCGAAGAAGAGACCCAGTACTTC; CDR3 protein: CASSLAEEETQYF
D gene: NA; V gene: TRBV5-1; J gene: TRBJ2-7; clone size: NA; CDR3 DNA: TGCGCCAGCAGCTACGACAGAACAAGGAACGAGCAGTACTTC; CDR3 protein: CASSYDRTRNEQYF
D gene: NA; V gene: TRBV7-9; J gene: TRBJ2-5; clone size: NA; CDR3 DNA: TGTGCCAGCAGCTCGGTCCGGGACTTCCAAGAGACCCAGTACTTC; CDR3 protein: CASSSVRDFQETQYF
D gene: NA; V gene: TRBV19; J gene: TRBJ2-1; clone size: NA; CDR3 DNA: TGTGCTTCGACGCAGGCGGGCACCTACAATGAGCAGTTCTTC; CDR3 protein: CASTQAGTYNEQFF
D gene: NA; V gene: TRBV9; J gene: TRBJ2-3; clone size: NA; CDR3 DNA: TGTGCCAGCAGCGTACGAGTTACAGATACGCAGTATTTT; CDR3 protein: CASSVRVTDTQYF
D gene: TRBD1; V gene: TRBV7-3; J gene: TRBJ1-3; clone size: few; CDR3 DNA: TGTGCCAGCAGCTTTCCCGGGACAGAACCTAACTCTGGAAACACCATATATTTT; CDR3 protein: CASSFPGTEPNSGNTIYF
D gene: NA; V gene: TRBV27; J gene: TRBJ1-4; clone size: NA; CDR3 DNA: TGTGCCAGCAGATCGGACACTTCCCCGTCTCCCAATAATGAAAAACTGTTTTTT; CDR3 protein: CASRSDTSPSPNNEKLFF
D gene: NA; V gene: TRBV5-1; J gene: TRBJ2-7; clone size: NA; CDR3 DNA: TGCGCCAGCAGCTTGGAGGGCGGAACCTACGAGCAGTACTTC; CDR3 protein: CASSLEGGTYEQYF
D gene: NA; V gene: TRBV3-1/TRBV3-2; J gene: TRBJ1-1; clone size: few; CDR3 DNA: TGTGCCAGCAGCCAAGATATTGGGGGTGCGAACACTGAAGCTTTCTTT; CDR3 protein: CASSQDIGGANTEAFF
D gene: NA; V gene: TRBV11-2; J gene: TRBJ1-3; clone size: NA; CDR3 DNA: TGTGCCAGCAGCTTAATCAAGGGGTCTGGAAACACCATATATTTT; CDR3 protein: CASSLIKGSGNTIYF
D gene: TRBD1; V gene: TRBV5-4; J gene: TRBJ1-6; clone size: few; CDR3 DNA: TGTGCCAGCAGACCCGGGACAGGGGCTTTTTCACCCCTCCACTTT; CDR3 protein: CASRPGTGAFSPLHF
D gene: NA; V gene: TRBV11-1; J gene: TRBJ1-6; clone size: NA; CDR3 DNA: TGTGCCAGCAGCTTAAGGAGGACAGTTAATTCACCCCTCCACTTT; CDR3 protein: CASSLRRTVNSPLHF
D gene: NA; V gene: TRBV11-1; J gene: TRBJ2-1; clone size: NA; CDR3 DNA: TGTGCCAGCAGCTTAGCTGAAGTTTGGGGTGGTAATGAGCAGTTCTTC; CDR3 protein: CASSLAEVWGGNEQFF
D gene: NA; V gene: TRBV2; J gene: TRBJ2-5; clone size: NA; CDR3 DNA: TGTGCCAGCAGTCTCTGGACGGAGGGAGAGACCCAGTACTTC; CDR3 protein: CASSLWTEGETQYF
D gene: NA; V gene: TRBV6-5; J gene: TRBJ2-1; clone size: NA; CDR3 DNA: TGTGCCAGCAGTTACACGGGACATATAAACTACAATGAGCAGTTCTTC; CDR3 protein: CASSYTGHINYNEQFF
D gene: NA; V gene: TRBV5-1; J gene: TRBJ1-2; clone size: NA; CDR3 DNA: TGCGCCAGCAGCTTGGGGGTTTCAGAGGAGTTCACCTTC; CDR3 protein: CASSLGVSEEFTF
D gene: NA; V gene: TRBV7-8; J gene: TRBJ1-6; clone size: NA; CDR3 DNA: TGTGCCAGCAGCGGAACCGAAGGCCTTCCTCGGTACTTT; CDR3 protein: CASSGTEGLPRYF
D gene: NA; V gene: TRBV6-4; J gene: TRBJ2-7; clone size: NA; CDR3 DNA: TGTGCCAGCAGTGACACCCACCCGGGGACGCACGAGCAGTACTTC; CDR3 protein: CASSDTHPGTHEQYF
D gene: NA; V gene: TRBV18; J gene: TRBJ2-3; clone size: few; CDR3 DNA: TGTGCCAGCTCCCTCAGAGGGGCGAGAGATACGCAGTATTTT; CDR3 protein: CASSLRGARDTQYF
D gene: NA; V gene: TRBV19; J gene: TRBJ1-3; clone size: NA; CDR3 DNA: TGTGCCAGTAGTACCGACGGCGCGGTGGGCACCATATATTTT; CDR3 protein: CASSTDGAVGTIYF
D gene: TRBD1; V gene: TRBV12-3/TRBV12-4; J gene: TRBJ1-5; clone size: NA; CDR3 DNA: TGTGCCAGCAGCCTCCGGACAGGTCAGCCCCAGCATTTT; CDR3 protein: CASSLRTGQPQHF
D gene: NA; V gene: TRBV5-1; J gene: TRBJ2-3; clone size: NA; CDR3 DNA: TGCGCCAGCAGCTTGGGTTTTGGGGGCGGTACAGATACGCAGTATTTT; CDR3 protein: CASSLGFGGGTDTQYF
D gene: TRBD2; V gene: TRBV2; J gene: TRBJ2-7; clone size: NA; CDR3 DNA: TGTGCCAGCAGTGAAAGTGGAGGGGACTATGATGAGCAGTACTTC; CDR3 protein: CASSESGGDYDEQYF
D gene: NA; V gene: TRBV19; J gene: TRBJ2-3; clone size: NA; CDR3 DNA: TGTGCCAGTAGTATATGGGGCGGGACCTTCACAGATACGCAGTATTTT; CDR3 protein: CASSIWGGTFTDTQYF
D gene: NA; V gene: TRBV15; J gene: TRBJ2-6; clone size: NA; CDR3 DNA: TGTGCCACCAGCAATAGGGCTGGGGCCAACGTCCTGACTTTC; CDR3 protein: CATSNRAGANVLTF
D gene: TRBD2; V gene: TRBV9; J gene: TRBJ2-1; clone size: NA; CDR3 DNA: TGTGCCAGCAGCGTAGCTATGGTAGCGGGGGGGCGGGAGGAGCAGTTCTTC; CDR3 protein: CASSVAMVAGGREEQFF
D gene: NA; V gene: TRBV5-1; J gene: TRBJ1-2; clone size: NA; CDR3 DNA: TGCGCCAGCAGCTTAGAGGGCCAAAGCTATGGCTACACCTTC; CDR3 protein: CASSLEGQSYGYTF
D gene: NA; V gene: TRBV11-3; J gene: TRBJ2-1; clone size: NA; CDR3 DNA: TGTGCCAGCAGCTTAGAGCGGAGGGGAGAGCAGTTCTTC; CDR3 protein: CASSLERRGEQFF
D gene: NA; V gene: TRBV3-1/TRBV3-2; J gene: TRBJ1-2; clone size: NA; CDR3 DNA: TGTGCCAGCAGCCAAGATCACGGGCATATCGACTATGGCTACACCTTC; CDR3 protein: CASSQDHGHIDYGYTF
D gene: TRBD2; V gene: TRBV7-8; J gene: TRBJ2-1; clone size: once; CDR3 DNA: TGTGCCAGCAGCCCAGTCGGGGGTAGCGGGGAAATTTTATACAATGAGCAGTTCTTC; CDR3 protein: CASSPVGGSGEILYNEQFF
D gene: TRBD1; V gene: TRBV7-2; J gene: TRBJ1-1; clone size: NA; CDR3 DNA: TGTGCCAGCAGCTTTCTCAGGGGGCAAGGAGAGAACACTGAAGCTTTCTTT; CDR3 protein: CASSFLRGQGENTEAFF
D gene: TRBD2; V gene: TRBV15; J gene: TRBJ2-7; clone size: NA; CDR3 DNA: TGTGCCACCAGCAGAGATCACGGGAGGGCCTACGAGCAGTACTTC; CDR3 protein: CATSRDHGRAYEQYF
D gene: TRBD2; V gene: TRBV15; J gene: TRBJ2-2; clone size: few; CDR3 DNA: TGTGCCACCAGCAGAAGTCGGGGGGGTGGGTCCGGGGAGCTGTTTTTT; CDR3 protein: CATSRSRGGGSGELFF
D gene: TRBD1; V gene: TRBV30; J gene: TRBJ1-1; clone size: few; CDR3 DNA: TGTGCCTGGAGGGCGGGGAAGGACAGGACTTACACTGAAGCTTTCTTT; CDR3 protein: CAWRAGKDRTYTEAFF
D gene: NA; V gene: TRBV6-5; J gene: TRBJ1-5; clone size: NA; CDR3 DNA: TGTGCCAGCACGGATGCTAATCAGCCCCAGCATTTT; CDR3 protein: CASTDANQPQHF
D gene: NA; V gene: TRBV15; J gene: TRBJ1-2; clone size: NA; CDR3 DNA: TGTGCCACCAGCGAAGGGAGCTATGGCTACACCTTC; CDR3 protein: CATSEGSYGYTF
D gene: NA; V gene: TRBV7-8; J gene: TRBJ2-2; clone size: NA; CDR3 DNA: TGTGCCAGCAGCTTGGCAGTGATCACCGGGGAGCTGTTTTTT; CDR3 protein: CASSLAVITGELFF
D gene: NA; V gene: TRBV5-6; J gene: TRBJ1-3; clone size: NA; CDR3 DNA: TGTGCCAGCAGCTTGTGGCTGTGGAACACCATATATTTT; CDR3 protein: CASSLWLWNTIYF
D gene: NA; V gene: TRBV6-1; J gene: TRBJ2-5; clone size: NA; CDR3 DNA: TGTGCCAGCAGTGAGCACCTGTACCAAGAGACCCAGTACTTC; CDR3 protein: CASSEHLYQETQYF
D gene: NA; V gene: TRBV6-1; J gene: TRBJ1-2; clone size: NA; CDR3 DNA: TGTGCCAGCAGTGAAAGACAGGATTATGGCTACACCTTC; CDR3 protein: CASSERQDYGYTF
D gene: TRBD1; V gene: TRBV6-5; J gene: TRBJ1-2; clone size: NA; CDR3 DNA: TGTGCCAGCAGTTACGACAGGGGAGCTTATGGCTACACCTTC; CDR3 protein: CASSYDRGAYGYTF